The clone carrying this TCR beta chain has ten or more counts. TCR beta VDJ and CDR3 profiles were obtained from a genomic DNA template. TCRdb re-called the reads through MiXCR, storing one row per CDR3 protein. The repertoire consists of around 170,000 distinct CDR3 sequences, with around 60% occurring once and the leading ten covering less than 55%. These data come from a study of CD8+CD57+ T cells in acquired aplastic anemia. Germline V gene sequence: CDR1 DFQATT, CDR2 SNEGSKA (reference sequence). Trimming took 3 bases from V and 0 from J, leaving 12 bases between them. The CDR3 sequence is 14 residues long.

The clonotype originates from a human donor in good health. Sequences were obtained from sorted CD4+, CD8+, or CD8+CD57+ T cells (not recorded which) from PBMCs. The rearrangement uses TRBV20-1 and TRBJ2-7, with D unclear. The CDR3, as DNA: TGCAGTGCTAGTCCGGGCTTTGGCTCCTACGAGCAGTACTTC. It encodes CSASPGFGSYEQYF.